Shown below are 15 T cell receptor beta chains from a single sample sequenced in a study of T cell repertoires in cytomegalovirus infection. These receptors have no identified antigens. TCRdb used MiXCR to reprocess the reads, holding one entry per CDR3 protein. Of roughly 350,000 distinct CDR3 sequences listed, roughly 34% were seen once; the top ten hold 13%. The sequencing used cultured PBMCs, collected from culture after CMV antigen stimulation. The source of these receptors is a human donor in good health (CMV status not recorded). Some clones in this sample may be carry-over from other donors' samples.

CDR3 nucleotide sequence: TGCAGTGCAGGCGGATACACAGATACGCAGTATTTT. Protein: CSAGGYTDTQYF. This sequence joins TRBV20-1 and TRBJ2-3, with D unresolved. Per the germline V gene, CDR1 is DFQATT and CDR2 is SNEGSKA (reference sequence). The CDR3 has 12 amino acids. Deletions cut 6 bases from V and 2 bases from J, with 9 bases between.

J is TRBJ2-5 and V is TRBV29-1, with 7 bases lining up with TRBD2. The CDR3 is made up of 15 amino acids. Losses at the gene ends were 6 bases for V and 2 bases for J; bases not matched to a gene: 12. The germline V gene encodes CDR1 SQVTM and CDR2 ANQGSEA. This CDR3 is CSVRKGASGQETQYF. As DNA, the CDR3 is TGCAGCGTGCGAAAAGGGGCTAGCGGACAAGAGACCCAGTACTTC.

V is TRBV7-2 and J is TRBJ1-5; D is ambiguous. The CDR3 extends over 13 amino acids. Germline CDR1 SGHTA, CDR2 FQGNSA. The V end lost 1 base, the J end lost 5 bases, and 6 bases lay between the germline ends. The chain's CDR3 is CASSLVPDQPQHF. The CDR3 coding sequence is TGTGCCAGCAGCTTAGTACCCGATCAGCCCCAGCATTTT.

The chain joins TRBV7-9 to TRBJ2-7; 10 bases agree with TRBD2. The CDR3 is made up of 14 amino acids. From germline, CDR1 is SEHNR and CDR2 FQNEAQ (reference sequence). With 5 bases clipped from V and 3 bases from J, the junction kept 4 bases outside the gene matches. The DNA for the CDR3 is TGTGCCAGCAGCGACTGGACTAGCGGCTACGAGCAGTACTTC. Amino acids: CASSDWTSGYEQYF. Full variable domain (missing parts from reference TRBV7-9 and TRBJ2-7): DTGVSQNPRHKITKRGQNVTFRCDPISEHNRLYWYRQTLGQGPEFLTYFQNEAQLEKSRLLSDRFSAERPKGSFSTLEIQRTEQGDSAMYLCASSDWTSGYEQYFGPGTRLTVT.

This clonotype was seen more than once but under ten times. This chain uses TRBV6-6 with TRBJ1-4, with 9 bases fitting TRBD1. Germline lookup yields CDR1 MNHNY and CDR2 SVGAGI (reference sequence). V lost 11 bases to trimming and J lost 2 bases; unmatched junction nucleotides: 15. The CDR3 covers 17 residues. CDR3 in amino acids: CAGGGTGTVGTNEKLFF. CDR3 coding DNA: TGTGCCGGAGGAGGGACAGGGACGGTCGGGACTAATGAAAAACTGTTTTTT.

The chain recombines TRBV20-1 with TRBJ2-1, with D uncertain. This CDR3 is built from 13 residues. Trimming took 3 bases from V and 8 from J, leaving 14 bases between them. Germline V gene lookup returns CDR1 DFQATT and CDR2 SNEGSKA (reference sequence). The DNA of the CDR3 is TGCAGTGCTAGGACCAGCCCACTCTATGAGCAGTTCTTC. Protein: CSARTSPLYEQFF.

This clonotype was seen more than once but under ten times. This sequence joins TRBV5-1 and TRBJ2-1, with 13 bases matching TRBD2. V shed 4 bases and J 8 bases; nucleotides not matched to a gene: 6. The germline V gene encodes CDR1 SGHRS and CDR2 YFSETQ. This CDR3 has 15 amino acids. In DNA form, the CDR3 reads TGCGCCAGCAGCCCGGGACTAGCGGGACGACATGAGCAGTTCTTC. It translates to CASSPGLAGRHEQFF.

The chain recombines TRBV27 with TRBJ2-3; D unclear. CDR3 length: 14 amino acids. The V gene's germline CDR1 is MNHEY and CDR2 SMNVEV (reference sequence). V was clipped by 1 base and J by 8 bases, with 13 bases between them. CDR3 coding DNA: TGTGCCAGCAGTTTATACGGCCAAGGTGGTACGCAGTATTTT. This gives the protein CASSLYGQGGTQYF.

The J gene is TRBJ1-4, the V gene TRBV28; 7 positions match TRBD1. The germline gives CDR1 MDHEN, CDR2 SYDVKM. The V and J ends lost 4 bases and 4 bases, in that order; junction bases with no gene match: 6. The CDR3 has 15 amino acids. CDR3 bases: TGTGCCAGCAGTTCCGCCGGGACAGATAATGAAAAACTGTTTTTT. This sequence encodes CASSSAGTDNEKLFF. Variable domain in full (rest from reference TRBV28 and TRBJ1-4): DVKVTQSSRYLVKRTGEKVFLECVQDMDHENMFWYRQDPGLGLRLIYFSYDVKMKEKGDIPEGYSVSREKKERFSLILESASTNQTSMYLCASSSAGTDNEKLFFGSGTQLSVL.

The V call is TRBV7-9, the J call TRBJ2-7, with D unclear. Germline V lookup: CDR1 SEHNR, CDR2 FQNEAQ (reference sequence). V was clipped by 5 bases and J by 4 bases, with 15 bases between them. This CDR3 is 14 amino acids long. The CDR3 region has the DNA TGTGCCAGCAGCGATGGGGTCTACTCGTACGAGCAGTACGTC. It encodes CASSDGVYSYEQYV.

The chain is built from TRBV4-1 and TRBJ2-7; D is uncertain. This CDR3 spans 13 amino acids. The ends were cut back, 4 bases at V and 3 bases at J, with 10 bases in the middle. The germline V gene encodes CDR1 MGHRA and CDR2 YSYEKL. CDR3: CASSPQVYYEQYF. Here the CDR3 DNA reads TGCGCCAGCAGCCCCCAGGTCTACTACGAGCAGTACTTC.

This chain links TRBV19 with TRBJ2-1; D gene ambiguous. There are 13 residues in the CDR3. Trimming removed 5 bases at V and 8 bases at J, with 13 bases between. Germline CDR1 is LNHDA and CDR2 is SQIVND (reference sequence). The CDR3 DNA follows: TGTGCCAGTAGTCAGAGACTCCTGGATGAGCAGTTCTTC. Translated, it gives CASSQRLLDEQFF.

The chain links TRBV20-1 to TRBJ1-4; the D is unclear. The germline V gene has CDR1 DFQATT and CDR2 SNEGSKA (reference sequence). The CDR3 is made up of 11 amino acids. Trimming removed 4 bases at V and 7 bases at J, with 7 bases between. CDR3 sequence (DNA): TGCAGTGCTACCAGAGGTGAAAAACTGTTTTTT. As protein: CSATRGEKLFF.

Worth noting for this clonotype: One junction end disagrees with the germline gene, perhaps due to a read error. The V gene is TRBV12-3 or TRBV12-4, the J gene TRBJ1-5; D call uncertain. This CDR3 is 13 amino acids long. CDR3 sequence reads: CASSFAALQSQHF. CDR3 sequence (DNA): TGTGCCAGCAGTTTCGCAGCGCTTCAGTCCCAGCATTTT.

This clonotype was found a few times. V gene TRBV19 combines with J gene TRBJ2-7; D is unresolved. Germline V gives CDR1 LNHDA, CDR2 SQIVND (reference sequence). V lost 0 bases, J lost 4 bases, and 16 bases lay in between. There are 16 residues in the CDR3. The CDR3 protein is CASSIDAGRNLYEQYF. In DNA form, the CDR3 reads TGTGCCAGTAGTATAGATGCCGGCAGAAACCTTTACGAGCAGTACTTC.